Below, 17 T cell receptor beta chains from the same sample are listed, as sequenced in a study of blood T cell repertoires in COVID-19. Libraries were prepared by immunoSEQ multiplex PCR; TCRdb keeps only in-frame clonotypes and omits some of them. The sample comprises about 200,000 clones, 81% of which are singletons, and approximately 7.9% rests with the top ten. The sequencing input was peripheral blood. Receptors originate from a woman aged 80 or over with acute or convalescent COVID-19.

The chain uses TRBV19 and TRBJ2-5, with D possibly being TRBD2 (6 bases). Deletions cut 5 bases from V and 2 bases from J, with 9 bases between. The CDR3 has 13 residues. CDR1 and CDR2 (germline): LNHDA, SQIVND (reference sequence). The CDR3 loop is CASSAGPQETQYF. CDR3 sequence (DNA): TGTGCCAGTAGTGCGGGGCCGCAAGAGACCCAGTACTTC.

There are a few counts of this clone. V is TRBV5-1 and J is TRBJ2-7, with 10 positions matching TRBD1. The CDR3 is made up of 13 amino acids. V lost 8 bases to trimming and J lost 3 bases; unmatched junction nucleotides: 5. Germline assignment: CDR1 SGHRS and CDR2 YFSETQ. The CDR3 nucleotides read TGCGCCAGTACGGGGGACAGGGGCTACGAGCAGTACTTC. Translated: CASTGDRGYEQYF.

The rearrangement links TRBV12-5 to TRBJ1-1; D gene ambiguous. The CDR3 extends over 13 amino acids. Deletions cut 3 bases from V and 4 bases from J, with 9 bases between. Germline CDR1 and CDR2: LGHNT and FRNRAP. In DNA, the CDR3 is TGTGCTAGTGGTTTCGCCCTCGGCACTGAAGCTTTCTTT. Its translation: CASGFALGTEAFF.

CDR3 coding DNA: TGTGCCAGCAGCCAAGCACAGCCGAACACTGAAGCTTTCTTT. Translating gives CASSQAQPNTEAFF. V usage is TRBV3-1 (or the pseudogene TRBV3-2) and J usage is TRBJ1-1; D uncertain. V gave up 1 base and J gave up 1 base, with 7 bases separating them. Germline CDR1 reads LGHDT; CDR2 reads YNNKEL (reference sequence). The CDR3 length is 14 residues.

The chain carries TRBV2 and TRBJ1-3, with TRBD1 matching over 8 bases. The CDR3 is 15 residues long. The V segment lost 6 bases and the J segment 0 bases; nucleotides outside the gene matches: 4. Germline CDR1 SNHLY, CDR2 FYNNEI. CDR3 sequence reads: CASRGGQVSGNTIYF. The CDR3 DNA sequence: TGTGCCAGCAGGGGGGGACAGGTCTCTGGAAACACCATATATTTT.

V usage is TRBV19 and J usage is TRBJ1-2; no firm D call. Germline V lookup: CDR1 LNHDA, CDR2 SQIVND (reference sequence). This CDR3 has 10 amino acids. Between the trimmed V and J ends, which lost 11 bases and 8 bases, there was a span of 12 bases. CDR3 residues: CARRGRGYTF. Written as DNA, the CDR3 is TGTGCCCGCCGAGGTCGAGGCTACACCTTC.

A single count supports this clone. The gene calls are TRBV10-2 and TRBJ1-2; 7 bases agree with TRBD1. The CDR3 covers 14 residues. In germline, CDR1 is WSHSY, CDR2 SAAADI. Trimming took 6 bases from V and 3 from J; bases not matched to a gene: 7. CDR3 nucleotides: TGCGCCAGCAGAGAGGAACAGGGGTACTATGGCTACACCTTC. It translates to CASREEQGYYGYTF.

This chain joins TRBV4-1 and TRBJ2-5; 7 bases align to TRBD1. The germline V gene encodes CDR1 MGHRA and CDR2 YSYEKL. The CDR3 loop spans 13 amino acids. Trimming cost V 4 bases and J 4 bases; bases outside gene matches: 3. DNA of the CDR3: TGCGCCAGCAGCCTTAGACAGGGAGAGACCCAGTACTTC. Translation gives CASSLRQGETQYF.

The chain is built from TRBV5-4 and TRBJ2-1; D gene uncertain. CDR3 length: 15 residues. The V gene's germline CDR1 is SGHNT and CDR2 YYREEE (reference sequence). Trimming took off 0 bases at V and 0 bases at J, with 7 bases between the two ends. The DNA of the CDR3 is TGTGCCAGCAGCTTGGCCCCTAGCTCCTACAATGAGCAGTTCTTC. Translating it yields CASSLAPSSYNEQFF. The variable domain in full, with the rest retrieved from reference TRBV5-4 and TRBJ2-1, is ETGVTQSPTHLIKTRGQQVTLRCSSQSGHNTVSWYQQALGQGPQFIFQYYREEENGRGNFPPRFSGLQFPNYSSELNVNALELDDSALYLCASSLAPSSYNEQFFGPGTRLTVL.

The chain has TRBV24-1 and TRBJ2-1; TRBD1 agrees at 9 bases. V lost 3 bases, J lost 4 bases, and 6 bases stayed unmatched. The CDR3 loop spans 16 amino acids. Per the germline V gene, CDR1 is KGHDR and CDR2 is SFDVKD. CDR3 residues: CATSDVDRGLYNEQFF. DNA for the CDR3: TGTGCCACCAGTGATGTGGACAGGGGCCTTTACAATGAGCAGTTCTTC.

On this clone: This CDR3 is also generated by other DNA sequences in the sample. The chain carries TRBV5-1 and TRBJ2-1; 12 bases fit TRBD2. In germline, CDR1 is SGHRS, CDR2 YFSETQ. This CDR3 comprises 16 residues. V gave up 0 bases and J gave up 4 bases; unmatched junction bases: 2. CDR3 residues: CASSLGLAGGYNEQFF. The CDR3 nucleotides read TGCGCCAGCAGCTTGGGGCTAGCGGGAGGGTACAATGAGCAGTTCTTC.

The chain recombines TRBV7-8 with TRBJ2-7; perhaps TRBD1 as D (8 bases). The CDR3 has 18 amino acids. The germline V gene encodes CDR1 SGHVS and CDR2 FQNEAQ. Trimming shortened V by 4 bases and J by 2 bases, and 24 bases separated the two germline ends. Here the CDR3 DNA reads TGTGCCAGCAGCTCGGTGGGGGGGACAGGTAGGAGCGCCTACGAGCAGTACTTC. It specifies CASSSVGGTGRSAYEQYF.

This rearrangement joins TRBV3-1 (or the pseudogene TRBV3-2) to TRBJ2-4; 10 nucleotides match TRBD2. This CDR3 is built from 14 residues. V dropped 1 base and J dropped 6; count of bases not matched to a gene: 0. Germline loops: CDR1 LGHDT, CDR2 YNNKEL (reference sequence). CDR3 coding DNA: TGTGCCAGCAGCCAAGCTAGCGGGGGAAACATTCAGTACTTC. Translation gives CASSQASGGNIQYF.

The chain is built from TRBV27 and TRBJ1-1, with a possible D match to TRBD1 (5 bases). This CDR3 is built from 16 residues. Germline CDR1 is MNHEY and CDR2 is SMNVEV (reference sequence). The germline V and J ends were trimmed by 1 base and 2 bases, with 14 bases remaining between them. The chain's CDR3 is CASSLYGAGSNTEAFF. CDR3 DNA sequence: TGTGCCAGCAGTTTATATGGGGCCGGGAGCAACACTGAAGCTTTCTTT.

The chain couples TRBV6-5 to TRBJ1-5; D is ambiguous. The germline V gene has CDR1 MNHEY and CDR2 SVGAGI. This CDR3 has 14 amino acids. Trimming shortened V by 2 bases and J by 1 base, and 6 bases separated the two germline ends. Here the CDR3 reads CASSYTGSNQPQHF. The CDR3 nucleotides read TGTGCCAGCAGTTACACGGGGAGCAATCAGCCCCAGCATTTT.

The chain links TRBV4-2 to TRBJ1-6; 9 nucleotides line up with TRBD1. CDR3 size: 16 residues. V trimming: 1 base; J trimming: 4 bases; junction bases outside the gene matches: 2. CDR1 and CDR2 (germline): LGHNA, YNFKEQ. CDR3 loop: CASSQGGQGYNSPLHF. CDR3 sequence (DNA): TGTGCCAGCAGCCAAGGCGGACAGGGGTATAATTCACCCCTCCACTTT.

The chain combines TRBV6-6 with TRBJ1-3; possible D gene TRBD1, 5 bases. Germline assignment: CDR1 MNHNY and CDR2 SVGAGI (reference sequence). V gave up 7 bases and J gave up 0 bases, with 10 bases separating them. This CDR3 comprises 14 residues. CDR3 protein: CASIDDSSGNTIYF. For the CDR3, the DNA is TGTGCCAGCATTGACGACAGCTCTGGAAACACCATATATTTT.